These T cell receptor beta chains were read from a single sample in a study of T cell therapy after organ transplantation. The protocol was immunoSEQ multiplex PCR, while the TCRdb copy is restricted to in-frame clones and leaves out a portion. The sample consists of 45,000 to 50,000 clones, about 94% of them appearing once. Their specific antigens are unknown. The specimen comprised CD8+ T cells from blood, sampled before autologous CMV-specific T cell therapy. All receptors derive from a human patient who had received a solid organ transplant and had CMV disease. Both conserved end residues are trimmed from each CDR3.

V gene,J gene,CDR3 protein
TRBV27,TRBJ1-2,ASSSRTYDYGYT
TRBV6-1,TRBJ1-2,AIWPLANYGYT
TRBV2,TRBJ2-7,ASMLGPSYEQY
TRBV27,TRBJ2-2,ASTLAWNTGELF
TRBV21-1,TRBJ2-7,ASSIHRGGYEQY
TRBV7-9,TRBJ1-2,ASSLEDAGHYGYT
TRBV6-1,TRBJ2-1,ASSEWSPYNEQF
TRBV27,TRBJ2-5,ASSSTGETQY
TRBV30,TRBJ2-7,AWSVGGGFSYEQY
TRBV9,TRBJ1-6,ASSVEVLGSGSDVSPLH
TRBV7-6,TRBJ2-1,ASSLTTAGSSYNEQF
TRBV4-2,TRBJ2-7,ASSMMEGDLYEQY
TRBV6-5,TRBJ2-2,ASSYSGRGTGELF
TRBV7-8,TRBJ2-3,ASSLPERGDTQY
TRBV27,TRBJ2-1,ASSISGTRARQF
TRBV5-4,TRBJ1-2,ASTPLGSGYGYT
TRBV6-5,TRBJ2-7,ASRPTGGWDEQY
TRBV11-1,.,ASSFPVPGANSYEQY
TRBV7-6,TRBJ2-5,ASSLVVTDELQETQY
TRBV10-2,TRBJ2-3,ASNEGATHTDTQY
TRBV30,TRBJ2-3,AWSYPGGRGDTQY
TRBV27,TRBJ2-5,ASSFTGGKETQY
TRBV7-2,TRBJ1-5,ASSLATGWKLSNQPQH
TRBV14,TRBJ2-1,ASSPLDSYNEQF
TRBV7-9,TRBJ1-2,ASSLEGVGYGYT
TRBV10-2,TRBJ2-7,ASSELRGEQY
TRBV4-1,TRBJ1-2,ASSQWDGANYGYT
TRBV11-2,TRBJ2-7,ASADISYEQY
TRBV13,TRBJ2-1,ASSLGLAGDLGKF
TRBV6-4,TRBJ2-2,ASSEGPGELF
TRBV25-1,TRBJ1-5,ASSEFNSNQPQH
TRBV30,TRBJ1-1,AWSGVGRGTEAF
TRBV5-8,TRBJ1-5,ASSLQGFSNQPQH
TRBV30,TRBJ2-2,AWSGTGGNTGELF
TRBV6-1,TRBJ2-7,ASSVGGEYEQY
TRBV5-4,TRBJ2-5,ASSLPGGETQY
TRBV7-8,TRBJ1-1,ASQNRGGPMNTEAF
TRBV19,TRBJ1-2,ASSILMLGTVDGYT
TRBV4-1,TRBJ1-3,ASSGRTAGLGNTIY
TRBV25-1,TRBJ2-1,ASGANEQF
TRBV7-9,TRBJ2-3,ASSRGGDRVRNTQY
TRBV6-4,TRBJ2-1,ASSEKAGAYNEQF
TRBV6-5,TRBJ2-6,ASSYESSGANVLT
TRBV7-8,TRBJ2-6,ASSLPGAPYSGANVLT
TRBV9,TRBJ2-5,ASSVEPSGEETQY
TRBV6-5,TRBJ1-1,ASSYGLGNTEAF
TRBV25-1,TRBJ2-5,ASSEWAHSQQGGETQY
TRBV25-1,TRBJ2-4,ASSELEAGAIIQY
TRBV6-4,TRBJ1-1,ASSDSWNTEAF
TRBV7-8,TRBJ1-3,ASSPGGGGNTIY
TRBV6-1,TRBJ1-1,ASRAPGLDTEAF
TRBV4-1,TRBJ2-1,ASSPTRGYEQF
TRBV6-5,TRBJ1-5,ASSPWGGNNQPQH
TRBV5-1,TRBJ1-6,ASSPDRRDNSPLH
TRBV4-3,TRBJ2-7,ASSQDRQPAYEQY
TRBV5-8,TRBJ1-4,ASSLVQATNEKLF
TRBV14,TRBJ2-2,ASSPGPWNTGELF
TRBV4-3,TRBJ1-2,ASSQGPNYGYT